This section outlines one TCR beta chain sequence together with its context. The sample belongs to a study of blood T cell repertoires in COVID-19. Study details: Samples representing acute and convalescent COVID-19 were sourced from the United States, Italy and Spain. The analysed material was cDNA or gDNA that came from T cells, B-cell-depleted T cells, or PBMCs.

Trimming removed 2 bases at V and 2 bases at J, with 13 bases between. The CDR3 consists of 17 residues. Germline V gene data show CDR1 as MNHEY and CDR2 as SMNVEV (reference sequence). In the study's own analysis: Amplification from reference gene primers served as the basis for estimated nucleated cell counts. Data came from immunoSEQ multiplex PCR; TCRdb stores just in-frame clones and leaves some out. For V, J and clone size, that table is used; D and trimming come from the DNA. Of over 85,000 clones in the sample, around 75% were seen once. Sequencing was done on a sample of peripheral blood. The chain recombines TRBV27 with TRBJ2-6, with D perhaps TRBD1 (6 bases). This receptor was obtained from a human donor in a cohort sampled during active COVID-19. CDR3 coding DNA: TGTGCCAGCAGTTTAGGGACAATGTGGGCTGGGGCCAACGTCCTGACTTTC. Translated: CASSLGTMWAGANVLTF.